This T cell receptor (beta chain) was recorded in a study of blood T cell repertoires in COVID-19. V dropped 5 bases and J dropped 2 bases, with 7 bases sitting between them. In germline, CDR1 is SGHAT, CDR2 FQNNGV. The length of the CDR3 is 13 residues. The table came from immunoSEQ multiplex PCR; TCRdb's copy has only in-frame clones and leaves some out. The sample records roughly 200,000 clones, approximately 88% being singletons. The gene calls are TRBV11-2 and TRBJ2-1; tentatively, D is TRBD1 (5 bases). The specimen was peripheral blood. The receptor's source is a man in his forties with acute or convalescent COVID-19. CDR3 region: CASSGAAYNEQFF. CDR3 in DNA: TGTGCCAGCAGCGGGGCCGCCTACAATGAGCAGTTCTTC.